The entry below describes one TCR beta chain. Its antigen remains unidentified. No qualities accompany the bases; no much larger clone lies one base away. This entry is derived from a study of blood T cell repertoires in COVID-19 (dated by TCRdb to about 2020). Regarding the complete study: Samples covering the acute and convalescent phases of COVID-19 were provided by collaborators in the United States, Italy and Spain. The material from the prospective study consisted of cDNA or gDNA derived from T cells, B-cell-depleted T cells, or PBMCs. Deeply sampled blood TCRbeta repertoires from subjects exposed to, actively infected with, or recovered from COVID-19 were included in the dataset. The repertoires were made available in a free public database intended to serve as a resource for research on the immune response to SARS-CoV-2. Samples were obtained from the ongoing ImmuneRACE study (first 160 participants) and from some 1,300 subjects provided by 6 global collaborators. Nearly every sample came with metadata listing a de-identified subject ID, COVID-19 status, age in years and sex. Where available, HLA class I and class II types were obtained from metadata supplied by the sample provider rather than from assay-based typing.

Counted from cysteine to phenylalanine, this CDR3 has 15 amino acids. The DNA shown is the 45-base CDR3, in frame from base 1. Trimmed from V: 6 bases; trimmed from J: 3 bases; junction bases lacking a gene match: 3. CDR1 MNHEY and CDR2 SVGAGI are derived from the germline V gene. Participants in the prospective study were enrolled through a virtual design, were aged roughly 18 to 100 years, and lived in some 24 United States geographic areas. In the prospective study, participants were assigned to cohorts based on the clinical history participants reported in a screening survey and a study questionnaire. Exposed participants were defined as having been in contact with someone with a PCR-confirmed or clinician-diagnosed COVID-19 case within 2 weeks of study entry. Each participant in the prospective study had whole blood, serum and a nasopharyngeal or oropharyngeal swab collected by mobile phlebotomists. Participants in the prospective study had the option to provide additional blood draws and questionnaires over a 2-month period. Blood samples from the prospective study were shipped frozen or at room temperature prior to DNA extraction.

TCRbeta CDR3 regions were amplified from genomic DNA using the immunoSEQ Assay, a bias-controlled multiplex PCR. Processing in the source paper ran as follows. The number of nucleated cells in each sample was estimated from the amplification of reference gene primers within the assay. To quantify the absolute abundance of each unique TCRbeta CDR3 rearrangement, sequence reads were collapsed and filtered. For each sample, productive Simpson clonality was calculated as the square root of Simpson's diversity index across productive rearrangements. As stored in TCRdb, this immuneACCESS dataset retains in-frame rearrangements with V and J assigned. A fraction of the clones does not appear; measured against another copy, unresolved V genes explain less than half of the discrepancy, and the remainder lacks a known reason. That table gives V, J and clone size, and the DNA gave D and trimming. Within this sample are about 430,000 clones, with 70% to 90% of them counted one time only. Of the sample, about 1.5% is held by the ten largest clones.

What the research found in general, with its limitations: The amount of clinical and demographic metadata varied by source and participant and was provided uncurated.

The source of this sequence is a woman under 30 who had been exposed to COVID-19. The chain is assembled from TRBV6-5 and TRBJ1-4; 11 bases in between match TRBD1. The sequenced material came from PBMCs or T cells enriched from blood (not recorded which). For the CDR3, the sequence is CASRGTGGPNEKLFF. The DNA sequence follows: TGTGCCAGCAGAGGGACAGGGGGGCCTAATGAAAAACTGTTTTTT.